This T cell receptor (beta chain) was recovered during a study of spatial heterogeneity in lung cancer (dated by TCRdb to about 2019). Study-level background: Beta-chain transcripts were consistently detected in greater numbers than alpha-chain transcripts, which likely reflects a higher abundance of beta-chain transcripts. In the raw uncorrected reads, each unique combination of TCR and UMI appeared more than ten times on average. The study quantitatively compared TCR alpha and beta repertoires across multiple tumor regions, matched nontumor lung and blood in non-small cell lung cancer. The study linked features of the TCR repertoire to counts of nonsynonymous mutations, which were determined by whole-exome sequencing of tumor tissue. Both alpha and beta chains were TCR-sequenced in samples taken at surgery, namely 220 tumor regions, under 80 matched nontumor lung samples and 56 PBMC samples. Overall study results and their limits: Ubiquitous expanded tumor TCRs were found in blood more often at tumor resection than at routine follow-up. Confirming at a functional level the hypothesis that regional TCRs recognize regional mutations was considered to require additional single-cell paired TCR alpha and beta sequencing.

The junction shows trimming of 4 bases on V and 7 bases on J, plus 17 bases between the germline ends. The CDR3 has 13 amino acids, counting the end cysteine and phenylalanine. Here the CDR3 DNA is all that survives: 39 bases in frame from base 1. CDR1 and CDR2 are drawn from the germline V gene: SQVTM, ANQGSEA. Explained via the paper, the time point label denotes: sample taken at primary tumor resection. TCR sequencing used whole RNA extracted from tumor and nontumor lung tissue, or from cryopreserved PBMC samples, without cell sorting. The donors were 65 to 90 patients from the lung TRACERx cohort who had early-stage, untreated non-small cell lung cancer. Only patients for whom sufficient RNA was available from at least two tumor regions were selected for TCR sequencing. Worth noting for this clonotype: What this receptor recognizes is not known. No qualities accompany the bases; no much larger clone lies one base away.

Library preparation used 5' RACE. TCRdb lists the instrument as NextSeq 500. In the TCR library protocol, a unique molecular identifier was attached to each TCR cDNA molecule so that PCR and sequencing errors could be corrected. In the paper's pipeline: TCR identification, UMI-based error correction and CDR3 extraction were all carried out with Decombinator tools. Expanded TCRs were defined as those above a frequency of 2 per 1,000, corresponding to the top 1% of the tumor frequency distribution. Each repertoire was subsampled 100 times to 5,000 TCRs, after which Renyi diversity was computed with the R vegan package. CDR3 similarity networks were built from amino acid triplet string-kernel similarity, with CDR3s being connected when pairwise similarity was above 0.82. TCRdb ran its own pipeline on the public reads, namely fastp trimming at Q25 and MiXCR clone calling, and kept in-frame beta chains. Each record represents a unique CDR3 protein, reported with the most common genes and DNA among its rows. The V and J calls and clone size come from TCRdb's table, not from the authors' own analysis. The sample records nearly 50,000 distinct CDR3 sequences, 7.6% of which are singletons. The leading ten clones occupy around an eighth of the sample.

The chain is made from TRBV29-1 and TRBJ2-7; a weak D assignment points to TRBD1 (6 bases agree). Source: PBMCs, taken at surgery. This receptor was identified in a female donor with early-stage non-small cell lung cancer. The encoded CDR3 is CSVADWDTLEQYF. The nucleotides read TGCAGCGTTGCGGATTGGGACACTCTAGAGCAGTACTTC.